This TCR beta chain stems from a study of blood T cell repertoires in COVID-19. There are 14 residues in the CDR3. Germline lookup yields CDR1 KGHDR and CDR2 SFDVKD. Trimming shortened V by 8 bases and J by 0 bases, and 10 bases separated the two germline ends. Produced via immunoSEQ multiplex PCR; TCRdb's table is partial and in-frame only. This table holds 270,000 or so clones, approximately 84% found once. The TCR was taken from a woman aged 50 to 60 who had been exposed to COVID-19. The material sequenced was PBMCs or T cells enriched from blood (not recorded which). The V call is TRBV24-1, the J call TRBJ1-3, with D perhaps matching TRBD1 (6 bases). CDR3: CATKEDSSGNTIYF. CDR3 DNA sequence: TGTGCCACCAAGGAGGACAGCTCTGGAAACACCATATATTTT.